The 13 T cell receptor beta chains listed next were all sequenced from one sample in a study of identical twins. TCRdb fed the 5' RACE reads into MiXCR, producing one record per CDR3 protein. Found here are 550,000 to 700,000 distinct CDR3 sequences, more than 9% of them singletons; the top ten hold 2.5% to 3.5%. The same data also went into a second study, on yellow fever vaccine responses in identical twins.

The specimen was PBMCs. These receptors were taken from a woman under 30 in good health.

Ten or more counts support this clonotype. V usage is TRBV28 and J usage is TRBJ2-1; the D gene is possibly TRBD1 (5 bases). This CDR3 has 15 residues. Trimming pared 2 bases from V and 2 bases from J, leaving 10 bases between. CDR1 and CDR2 from the germline V gene are MDHEN and SYDVKM. Written as DNA, the CDR3 is TGTGCCAGCAGTTTAGGAGACAGTCCCTACAATGAGCAGTTCTTC. Residues: CASSLGDSPYNEQFF.

There are a few counts of this clonotype. This chain uses TRBV11-2 with TRBJ2-3; 8 bases map to TRBD1. Unmatched junction bases numbered 9, after V lost 4 bases and J lost 3 bases. The CDR3 consists of 16 residues. Looked up from germline, CDR1 is SGHAT and CDR2 is FQNNGV. For the CDR3, the DNA is TGTGCCAGCAGCTCTCTCCCCAGGGGGCGTACAGATACGCAGTATTTT. This translates into CASSSLPRGRTDTQYF.

The table lists this clonotype with a few counts. The rearrangement uses TRBV24-1 and TRBJ2-3; D gene uncertain. Germline CDR1 reads KGHDR; CDR2 reads SFDVKD. The CDR3 is 15 residues long. V lost 2 bases and J lost 1, with 9 bases in between. CDR3 amino acids: CATSDSSRGTDTQYF. The DNA of the CDR3 is TGTGCCACCAGTGATTCAAGTAGGGGCACAGATACGCAGTATTTT.

This clonotype was seen a few times. This chain links TRBV7-8 with TRBJ1-3, with no clear D. The V gene lost 7 bases and the J gene lost 4 bases, with 14 bases spanning the gap. Germline CDR1 SGHVS, CDR2 FQNEAQ. The CDR3 consists of 14 residues. CDR3 amino acids: CASTPTLPGNTIYF. The CDR3 DNA is TGTGCCAGCACCCCGACCCTGCCAGGAAACACCATATATTTT.

In regard to this clonotype: A much larger clone differs from this one at a single base, so this may be a read error. The chain joins TRBV5-1 to TRBJ2-2; D might be TRBD2 (6 bases). The CDR3 runs to 16 residues. V lost 3 bases and J 4 bases, leaving 16 bases between the germline ends. CDR1 and CDR2 from the germline V gene are SGHRS and YFSETQ. CDR3 nucleotides: TGCGCCAGCAGCTCCCTAGCGAGAGTCGGCACCGGGGAGCTGTTTTTT. Translation: CASSSLARVGTGELFF.

By sample share, this clonotype is medium-sized. The chain couples TRBV12-3 or TRBV12-4 to TRBJ2-1, with TRBD2 identical over 7 bases. This CDR3 is 14 amino acids long. V dropped 6 bases and J dropped 4; count of bases not matched to a gene: 6. DNA of the CDR3: TGTGCCAGCAGCTGGACTAGTGGTTACAATGAGCAGTTCTTC. Translating it yields CASSWTSGYNEQFF.

The genes are TRBV25-1 and TRBJ2-2; TRBD2 is a possible D gene (5 bases). This CDR3 has 15 residues. CDR1 and CDR2 from the germline V gene are MGHDK and SYGVNS. V was shortened by 3 bases and J by 1 base, with 9 bases between the two germline ends. DNA of the CDR3: TGTGCCAGCAGTGATGAGCGGAAGAACACCGGGGAGCTGTTTTTT. This encodes CASSDERKNTGELFF.

This clonotype was detected a few times. This chain uses TRBV4-3 with TRBJ1-6; D call uncertain. CDR3 length equals 12 residues. V lost 3 bases, J lost 11 bases, and 8 bases lay in between. Germline V lookup: CDR1 LGHNA, CDR2 YSLEER. CDR3 in DNA: TGCGCCAGCAGCCATGGGGTCCCACCCCTCCACTTT. Its protein is CASSHGVPPLHF.

The table lists this clonotype with many counts. The chain has TRBV9 and TRBJ1-1; 8 bases align to TRBD1. With V trimmed by 5 bases and J by 0 bases, 6 bases remained unmatched. The CDR3 loop spans 15 amino acids. Germline lookup yields CDR1 SGDLS and CDR2 YYNGEE. The DNA of the CDR3 is TGTGCCAGCAGACCTGGACAGGGATTGAACACTGAAGCTTTCTTT. It is translated as CASRPGQGLNTEAFF.

This clonotype came up a few times. The chain carries TRBV20-1 and TRBJ2-6; D remains unclear. V gave up 8 bases and J gave up 0 bases, with 5 bases separating them. Per the germline V gene, CDR1 is DFQATT and CDR2 is SNEGSKA (reference sequence). This CDR3 comprises 12 residues. CDR3 residues: CSQLSGANVLTF. In nucleotides, the CDR3 is TGCAGTCAACTCTCTGGGGCCAACGTCCTGACTTTC.

Only a few counts were recorded for this clonotype. V usage is TRBV7-2 and J usage is TRBJ2-7; 9 nucleotides line up with TRBD2. CDR1 is SGHTA, CDR2 FQGNSA, per germline. The CDR3 is 16 amino acids. J gave up 1 base and V 4 bases, and 8 bases lay outside the gene matches. For the CDR3, the DNA is TGTGCCAGCAGCTCTGAAGCGGGAGGCGGATCCTACGAGCAGTACTTC. As protein: CASSSEAGGGSYEQYF.

This clonotype came up a few times. The chain couples TRBV5-1 to TRBJ1-5, with D perhaps matching TRBD1 (5 bases). CDR3 length: 14 residues. Trimming left V 0 bases short and J 6 bases short, with 10 bases between. Germline CDR1 and CDR2: SGHRS and YFSETQ. CDR3 in amino acids: CASSLAGGSQPQHF. CDR3 DNA sequence: TGCGCCAGCAGCTTGGCCGGGGGGAGTCAGCCCCAGCATTTT.

This clonotype was counted between two and nine times. The chain links TRBV4-1 to TRBJ2-7; 9 bases map to TRBD2. Per germline, CDR1 MGHRA and CDR2 YSYEKL. V was pared by 0 bases and J by 1 base, with 10 bases of the junction left unmatched. CDR3 length: 18 amino acids. CDR3 coding DNA: TGCGCCAGCAGCCAAGAGGCTAGCGGGACTTCAACTTCCTACGAGCAGTACTTC. It is translated as CASSQEASGTSTSYEQYF.